The rows below give T cell receptor beta chains drawn from one sample of a study of shared clonotypes between healthy human individuals. Profiling relied on immunoSEQ multiplex PCR, and the TCRdb table lists in-frame clones only, not all of them. The sample lists roughly 1,500,000 clones; 95% to 99% were seen once. Sequencing input: naive CD4+ T cells sorted from blood. The receptor set was obtained from a man aged 25 to 40 in good health. Each CDR3 is given without its conserved first and last residue.

v_gene: TRBV28; j_gene: TRBJ1-1; CDR3aa: ASHGTPNTEAF
v_gene: TRBV6-1; j_gene: TRBJ1-5; CDR3aa: ASSKGTPANQPQH
v_gene: TRBV5-1; j_gene: TRBJ2-5; CDR3aa: ASSLNLAGGEETQY
v_gene: TRBV5-1; j_gene: TRBJ1-1; CDR3aa: ASSLEGQGAEAF
v_gene: TRBV10-1; j_gene: TRBJ2-1; CDR3aa: ASSELAGGPSYNEQF
v_gene: TRBV5-4; j_gene: TRBJ2-2; CDR3aa: ASSLAGLTTGELF
v_gene: TRBV5-1; j_gene: TRBJ2-7; CDR3aa: ASSLGLAVYEQY
v_gene: TRBV28; j_gene: TRBJ2-3; CDR3aa: ASSFGGPGLSDTQY
v_gene: TRBV15; j_gene: TRBJ2-7; CDR3aa: ATSRGGTGTVNVYEQY
v_gene: TRBV5-1; j_gene: TRBJ2-7; CDR3aa: ASSSVAGEYEQY
v_gene: TRBV6-1; j_gene: TRBJ2-7; CDR3aa: ASSEQRTVSYEQY
v_gene: TRBV28; j_gene: TRBJ2-2; CDR3aa: ASSLQGYTGELF
v_gene: TRBV6-1; j_gene: TRBJ2-1; CDR3aa: ASSYVLREQF
v_gene: TRBV18; j_gene: TRBJ1-4; CDR3aa: ASSLRTGINEKLF
v_gene: TRBV27; j_gene: TRBJ1-5; CDR3aa: ASTSQGTGLAQPQH
v_gene: TRBV10-1; j_gene: TRBJ2-1; CDR3aa: ASSGKRGLAYNEQF
v_gene: TRBV28; j_gene: TRBJ1-1; CDR3aa: ASSLSGIHDGRAF
v_gene: TRBV14; j_gene: TRBJ2-7; CDR3aa: ASSQLAGEQY
v_gene: TRBV6-5; j_gene: TRBJ2-7; CDR3aa: ASKTGVFGYEQY
v_gene: TRBV7-9; j_gene: TRBJ2-3; CDR3aa: ASSLGTSGDTQY
v_gene: TRBV6-1; j_gene: TRBJ2-2; CDR3aa: ASSELLTGELF
v_gene: TRBV29-1; j_gene: TRBJ2-1; CDR3aa: SVDPRGPYNEQF
v_gene: TRBV5-6; j_gene: TRBJ2-7; CDR3aa: ASSSDYEQY
v_gene: TRBV7-3; j_gene: TRBJ2-6; CDR3aa: ASSLTPGGLGSGANVLT
v_gene: TRBV7-8; j_gene: TRBJ2-1; CDR3aa: ASSRNLQAPSNEQF
v_gene: TRBV2; j_gene: TRBJ2-1; CDR3aa: ASSGREGLGEQF